This T cell receptor (beta chain) came from a study of shared clonotypes between healthy human individuals. Whole-study context: Per donor, three plates held CD4 naive cells, three held CD4 memory, two held CD8 naive and one held CD8 memory. Study results and caveats: Rarefaction revealed incomplete sorted-subset sequencing despite large depth. Clonotypes which were not shared had lower generation probabilities than clonotypes that all four donors shared.

Of note for this clone: The antigen is not known.

TCRdb's table, derived via immunoSEQ multiplex PCR, lists solely in-frame clones and lacks some. Among 2 million to 3 million clones listed, roughly 93% were seen once. Germline CDR1 and CDR2: LGHNA and YNFKEQ. The ends were cut back, 6 bases at V and 2 bases at J, with 14 bases in the middle. The CDR3 spans 14 residues. The sequencing input was naive CD4+ T cells from PBMCs. As for subset: CD45RA+ positively selected. This TCR was sampled from a young man in good health. Some clones in this sample may be carry-over from other donors' samples. The V call is TRBV4-2, the J call TRBJ2-7, with D perhaps TRBD1 (6 bases). This chain's CDR3 is CASRRTADTYEQYF. The CDR3 DNA reads as TGTGCCAGCAGGCGGACAGCTGACACCTACGAGCAGTACTTC.